This T cell receptor (beta chain) was profiled in a study of CD8+ T cells in alopecia areata. cDNA reverse transcribed from extracted RNA served as the sequencing template. Profiled with immunoSEQ multiplex PCR; TCRdb holds only in-frame clones, not every one. The table lists 220,000 or so clones, approximately 61% of them singletons. Sequencing used CD4+ T cells sorted from blood, obtained at week 0. The receptor's source is a human donor with alopecia areata.

The CDR3: CASSPPQGYGYTF. CDR3 in DNA: TGTGCCAGCTCACCACCCCAAGGCTATGGCTACACCTTC. J is TRBJ1-2 and V is TRBV18; D unresolved. CDR3 length equals 13 residues. Germline V gene lookup returns CDR1 KGHSH and CDR2 LQKENI. V lost 0 bases, J lost 4 bases, and 6 bases lay in between.